The clone carrying this T cell receptor (beta chain) turned up a few times. No antigen is known for it. Trimming at V came to 0 bases and at J to 7 bases, leaving 10 bases not matched to a gene. Germline V CDR1 and CDR2: SGHRS, YFSETQ. CDR3 length: 17 residues. MiXCR, run by TCRdb on the RT-PCR reads, gives a single entry per CDR3 protein. The sample includes approximately 300,000 distinct CDR3 sequences, roughly 22% seen only once; the top ten take 10%. This record comes from a study of response to subunit inactivated influenza vaccine. Study results and caveats: That few new T cells are recruited by each seasonal influenza vaccination was the authors' suggestion.

Sequenced material: PBMCs from blood, taken approximately 20 months after vaccination. The rearrangement joins TRBV5-1 to TRBJ1-4, with 9 bases identical to TRBD1. This receptor was taken from a man aged 50-75 years who received an inactivated influenza vaccine. The CDR3 nucleotides read TGCGCCAGCAGCTTGGGGAGTCTGACAGGGGGAGGTGAAAAACTGTTTTTT. As protein: CASSLGSLTGGGEKLFF.